Listed below are T cell receptor beta chains from one sample, sequenced in a study of post-analysis software for immune sequencing data. MiXCR, run by TCRdb on the PCR reads, gives a single entry per CDR3 protein. The sample yields fewer than 850,000 distinct CDR3 sequences, approximately 30% seen once. The specimen sequenced was blood. The source is a girl aged 5 to 17 with multiple sclerosis. Each CDR3 is given with its conserved first and last residue. Each record gives: J gene, clone size, V gene, D gene, CDR3 protein, CDR3 DNA. A D gene is named only where the DNA matches it firmly. Part of the rows lack a size; the others show once, few, many or a class for expanded clones.

TRBJ2-7 - TRBV5-1 TRBD2 CASSLQVGLAGSYEQYF TGCGCCAGCAGCCTCCAAGTAGGGCTAGCGGGGTCCTACGAGCAGTACTTC
TRBJ2-1 - TRBV6-2/TRBV6-3 - CANSDPNLRVSSYNEQFF TGTGCCAACAGTGACCCCAACCTCAGGGTGAGCTCCTACAATGAGCAGTTCTTC
TRBJ2-4 - TRBV9 TRBD2 CASSVATSGGGTKNIQYF TGTGCCAGCAGCGTAGCGACTAGCGGGGGAGGGACCAAAAACATTCAGTACTTC
TRBJ2-7 few TRBV4-1 - CASSHLNDREGEQYF TGCGCCAGCAGCCATCTGAACGACAGGGAGGGCGAGCAGTACTTC
TRBJ1-1 - TRBV28 - CASSPNRPGVGTEAFF TGTGCCAGCAGTCCCAACCGCCCAGGGGTGGGGACTGAAGCTTTCTTT
TRBJ2-1 few TRBV4-3 TRBD2 CASSQDSLAGVFKGSYNEQFF TGCGCCAGCAGCCAAGATTCATTAGCGGGAGTGTTTAAAGGGTCCTACAATGAGCAGTTCTTC
TRBJ2-7 - TRBV11-2 TRBD1 CASSGRLAFQGDLTTYEQYF TGTGCCAGCAGCGGCCGCCTCGCTTTCCAGGGGGATCTAACAACCTACGAGCAGTACTTC
TRBJ2-5 few TRBV2 - CASSGVSMGETQYF TGTGCCAGCAGTGGTGTCAGCATGGGGGAGACCCAGTACTTC
TRBJ1-2 - TRBV29-1 TRBD1 CSVEVDWGTASEGYTF TGCAGCGTTGAGGTGGACTGGGGGACAGCGAGTGAGGGCTACACCTTC
TRBJ2-5 - TRBV2 - CASTLIGLEEAQYF TGTGCCAGCACCCTGATAGGGTTGGAAGAGGCCCAGTACTTC
TRBJ1-2 - TRBV7-2 TRBD1 CASTPRDSRYGYTF TGTGCCAGCACCCCACGGGACAGTCGCTATGGCTACACCTTC
TRBJ2-1 - TRBV14 - CAGSHLYRGPYNEQFF TGTGCCGGCAGCCATCTGTACCGGGGGCCCTACAATGAGCAGTTCTTC
TRBJ2-1 few TRBV29-1 - CSVEGAGYNEQFF TGCAGCGTTGAAGGAGCCGGCTACAATGAGCAGTTCTTC
TRBJ2-7 few TRBV28 - CASSSTGTDEQYF TGTGCCAGCAGTTCCACCGGGACGGACGAGCAGTACTTC
TRBJ2-3 many TRBV5-1 TRBD2 CASSLRTSGSTDTQYF TGTGCCAGCAGCTTACGGACTAGCGGCAGCACAGATACGCAGTATTTT
TRBJ2-3 - TRBV20-1 TRBD2 CSAGGRSTDTQYF TGCAGTGCTGGCGGGAGAAGCACAGATACGCAGTATTTT
TRBJ2-3 - TRBV20-1 - CSARPIFQGGTDTQYF TGCAGTGCTAGACCTATTTTCCAAGGGGGCACAGATACGCAGTATTTT
TRBJ2-5 few TRBV10-3 TRBD1 CAISEMGQGEETQYF TGTGCCATCAGTGAAATGGGACAGGGAGAAGAGACCCAGTACTTC
TRBJ2-1 - TRBV4-3 - CASSQGRGGNEQFF TGCGCCAGCAGCCAAGGGAGAGGGGGCAATGAGCAGTTCTTC
TRBJ2-3 many TRBV5-1 - CASSQGPGVNADTQYF TGCGCCAGCAGCCAAGGTCCAGGTGTTAACGCAGATACGCAGTATTTT
TRBJ2-1 many TRBV6-2/TRBV6-3 TRBD2 CASSYLAGGDINEQFF TGTGCCAGCAGTTACCTAGCGGGAGGGGACATTAATGAGCAGTTCTTC
TRBJ1-5 - TRBV12-3/TRBV12-4 - CASSFVFQPQHF TGTGCCAGCAGTTTTGTATTTCAGCCCCAGCATTTT
TRBJ2-3 - TRBV3-1 - CASSQGDATHTQYF TGTGCCAGCAGCCAAGGGGACGCGACGCATACGCAGTATTTT
TRBJ2-5 few TRBV7-2 TRBD2 CASSLQAGEEETQYF TGTGCCAGCAGCTTACAAGCGGGAGAGGAGGAGACCCAGTACTTC
TRBJ1-2 few TRBV29-1 TRBD1 CSAGTGGNYGYTF TGCAGCGCCGGGACAGGGGGGAACTATGGCTACACCTTC
TRBJ2-2 - TRBV29-1 - CSERDTGELFF TGCAGCGAGAGAGACACCGGGGAGCTGTTTTTT
TRBJ2-6 - TRBV7-9 - CASSPPDRSGANVLTF TGTGCCAGCAGCCCACCCGACAGGTCCGGGGCCAACGTCCTGACTTTC
TRBJ2-1 many TRBV9 - CASSLRGRVQDEQFF TGTGCCAGCAGCCTGCGTGGGCGGGTACAAGATGAGCAGTTCTTC
TRBJ1-5 - TRBV19 TRBD1 CASSRGQAARAQRF TGTGCCAGTAGCAGAGGACAGGCCGCGAGGGCCCAGCGTTTT
TRBJ2-3 - TRBV5-1 TRBD2 CASSLRAGSTDTQYF TGCGCCAGCAGCTTGCGAGCGGGGAGCACAGATACGCAGTATTTT
TRBJ2-3 few TRBV7-9 TRBD2 CASSQSGGFTDTQYF TGTGCCAGCAGCCAGAGCGGGGGGTTCACAGATACGCAGTATTTT
TRBJ2-2 - TRBV4-3 - CASSHEESTGELFF TGCGCCAGCAGCCACGAAGAGTCCACCGGGGAGCTGTTTTTT
TRBJ1-1 - TRBV6-1 - CASSERPGRGGEAFF TGTGCCAGCAGTGAAAGGCCAGGGAGAGGTGGTGAAGCTTTCTTT
TRBJ2-3 - TRBV27 TRBD2 CASSSRGRSTDTQYF TGTGCCAGCAGTTCTCGCGGGAGGAGCACAGATACGCAGTATTTT
TRBJ1-5 few TRBV12-3/TRBV12-4 - CASSGVSSNQPQHF TGTGCCAGCAGCGGGGTTTCTAGCAATCAGCCCCAGCATTTT
TRBJ2-1 - TRBV6-2/TRBV6-3 TRBD2 CASSPRTIPGGYNEQFF TGTGCCAGCAGTCCCCGGACGATCCCCGGGGGGTACAATGAGCAGTTCTTC
TRBJ2-7 - TRBV25-1 - CASSELGSYEQYF TGTGCCAGCAGTGAACTGGGGTCCTACGAGCAGTACTTC
TRBJ1-5 - TRBV10-2 - CASRESKGSQPQHF TGCGCCAGCAGGGAGTCAAAGGGATCTCAGCCCCAGCATTTT
TRBJ2-5 - TRBV7-2 - CASSRRDGKGEETQYF TGTGCCAGCAGCCGTCGAGACGGGAAGGGGGAAGAGACCCAGTACTTC
TRBJ2-7 - TRBV4-3 - CASSQAGLSEQYF TGCGCCAGCAGCCAGGCCGGTCTTTCAGAGCAGTACTTC
TRBJ1-4 - TRBV4-3 TRBD1 CASSRITGVGEKLFF TGCGCCAGCAGTCGAATAACAGGGGTTGGGGAAAAACTGTTTTTT
TRBJ1-5 - TRBV6-2/TRBV6-3 TRBD1 CASSYPGTVRPQHF TGTGCCAGCAGTTACCCCGGGACAGTTCGGCCCCAGCATTTT